Listed below are T cell receptor beta chains from one sample, sequenced in a study of shared clonotypes between healthy human individuals. Using immunoSEQ multiplex PCR, the repertoire was profiled, and TCRdb retains in-frame clones only, with some absent. The sample lists some 1 million clones, about 77% seen once, with approximately 1.5% in the top ten. The specimen sequenced was memory CD4+ T cells sorted from blood. The origin of the receptors is a man between 18 and 29 years old in good health. The CDR3 runs from the conserved cysteine through the conserved F or W. A D gene is named only where the DNA matches it firmly. Clone size is shown for a subset of rows, as once, few, many or a class of expanded clone.

D gene: .
clone size: .
V gene: TRBV9
J gene: TRBJ2-3
CDR3 DNA: TGTGCCAGCAGCGTAGGGGCTAGCATTACAGATACGCAGTATTTT
CDR3 protein: CASSVGASITDTQYF

D gene: .
clone size: few
V gene: TRBV2
J gene: TRBJ1-2
CDR3 DNA: TGTGCCAGCAGTGTCTTCCAACGAGATGGCTACACCTTC
CDR3 protein: CASSVFQRDGYTF

D gene: .
clone size: few
V gene: TRBV6-1
J gene: TRBJ2-7
CDR3 DNA: TGTGCCAGCATCGAGCGGGTACGTGTAGGCGAGCAGTACTTC
CDR3 protein: CASIERVRVGEQYF

D gene: .
clone size: .
V gene: TRBV28
J gene: TRBJ1-6
CDR3 DNA: TGTGCCAGCAGTACCGTATCGAACAGGGCCTATAATTCACCCCTCCACTTT
CDR3 protein: CASSTVSNRAYNSPLHF

D gene: TRBD2
clone size: .
V gene: TRBV5-1
J gene: TRBJ2-5
CDR3 DNA: TGCGCCAGCAGCTTGGAGACTAGCGGGAGGGGAGAGACCCAGTACTTC
CDR3 protein: CASSLETSGRGETQYF

D gene: .
clone size: .
V gene: TRBV30
J gene: TRBJ1-1
CDR3 DNA: TGTGCCGGGTGTTGGGGCGTAAACACTGAAGCTTTCTTT
CDR3 protein: CAGCWGVNTEAFF

D gene: TRBD1
clone size: .
V gene: TRBV19
J gene: TRBJ1-2
CDR3 DNA: TGTGCCAGTACCCGAACCTCAGGGGGAGGGATATATGGCTACACCTTC
CDR3 protein: CASTRTSGGGIYGYTF

D gene: .
clone size: .
V gene: TRBV7-9
J gene: TRBJ2-1
CDR3 DNA: TGTGCCAGCAGCTTAGATATCGCTGGTGAGCAGTTCTTC
CDR3 protein: CASSLDIAGEQFF

D gene: .
clone size: .
V gene: TRBV9
J gene: TRBJ2-7
CDR3 DNA: TGTGCCAGCAGCGTAGGATCCCAGTCTGTCGAGCAGTACTTC
CDR3 protein: CASSVGSQSVEQYF

D gene: .
clone size: few
V gene: TRBV4-3
J gene: TRBJ2-3
CDR3 DNA: TGCGCCAGCAGCCTCGTTGGGGGGTTGGGCACAGATACGCAGTATTTT
CDR3 protein: CASSLVGGLGTDTQYF

D gene: .
clone size: .
V gene: TRBV6-1
J gene: TRBJ1-5
CDR3 DNA: TGTGCCAGCACCCTGATGCCCGACAGCAATCAGCCCCAGCATTTT
CDR3 protein: CASTLMPDSNQPQHF

D gene: .
clone size: .
V gene: TRBV30
J gene: TRBJ2-7
CDR3 DNA: TGTGCCTGGGGCCAGTTGAGAGAGCAGTACTTC
CDR3 protein: CAWGQLREQYF

D gene: .
clone size: few
V gene: TRBV5-1
J gene: TRBJ2-1
CDR3 DNA: TGCGCCAGCAGCTCCGGAGACGGCTCCTACAATGAGCAGTTCTTC
CDR3 protein: CASSSGDGSYNEQFF

D gene: .
clone size: .
V gene: TRBV29-1
J gene: TRBJ2-3
CDR3 DNA: TGCAGCGCCGCAGCGGGTTTCACAGATACGCAGTATTTT
CDR3 protein: CSAAAGFTDTQYF

D gene: .
clone size: .
V gene: TRBV11-2
J gene: TRBJ2-6
CDR3 DNA: TGTGCCAGCAGCTTAGATTTGTTCCAGGGCGCCGGGGCCAACGTCCTGACTTTC
CDR3 protein: CASSLDLFQGAGANVLTF

D gene: TRBD2
clone size: .
V gene: TRBV4-3
J gene: TRBJ2-7
CDR3 DNA: TGCGCCAGCAGCCAAGTTGGAGCGGGACGCTACGAGCAGTACTTC
CDR3 protein: CASSQVGAGRYEQYF

D gene: .
clone size: .
V gene: TRBV6-1
J gene: TRBJ1-5
CDR3 DNA: TGTGCCAGCAGTGAGAGACCAGGGTATAGCAATCAGCCCCAGCATTTT
CDR3 protein: CASSERPGYSNQPQHF

D gene: .
clone size: few
V gene: TRBV19
J gene: TRBJ1-2
CDR3 DNA: TGTGCCAGTAACTCGGGATTTAACTATGGCTACACCTTC
CDR3 protein: CASNSGFNYGYTF

D gene: TRBD2
clone size: .
V gene: TRBV5-1
J gene: TRBJ2-2
CDR3 DNA: TGCGCCAGCAGCTTGACTACTAGCGGGAACACCGGGGAGCTGTTTTTT
CDR3 protein: CASSLTTSGNTGELFF

D gene: TRBD1
clone size: .
V gene: TRBV6-5
J gene: TRBJ1-2
CDR3 DNA: TGTGCCAGCAGTGGGACAGGGTTCGGGTATGGCTACACCTTC
CDR3 protein: CASSGTGFGYGYTF